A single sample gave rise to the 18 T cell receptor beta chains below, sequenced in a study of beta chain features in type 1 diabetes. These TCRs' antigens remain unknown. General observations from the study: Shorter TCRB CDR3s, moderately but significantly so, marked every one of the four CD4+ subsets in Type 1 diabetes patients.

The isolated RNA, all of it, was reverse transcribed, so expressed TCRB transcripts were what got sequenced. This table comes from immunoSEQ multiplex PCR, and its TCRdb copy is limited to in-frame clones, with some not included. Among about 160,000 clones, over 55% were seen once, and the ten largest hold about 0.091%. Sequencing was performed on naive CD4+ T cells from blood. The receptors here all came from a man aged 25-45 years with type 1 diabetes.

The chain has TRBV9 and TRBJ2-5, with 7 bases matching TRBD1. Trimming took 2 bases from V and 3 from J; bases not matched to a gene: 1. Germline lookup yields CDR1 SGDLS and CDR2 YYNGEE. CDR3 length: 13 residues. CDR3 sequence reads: CASSVQGEETQYF. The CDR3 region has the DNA TGTGCCAGCAGCGTTCAGGGGGAAGAGACCCAGTACTTC. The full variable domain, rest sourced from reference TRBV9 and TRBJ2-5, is DSGVTQTPKHLITATGQRVTLRCSPRSGDLSVYWYQQSLDQGLQFLIQYYNGEERAKGNILERFSAQQFPDLHSELNLSSLELGDSALYFCASSVQGEETQYFGPGTRLLVL.

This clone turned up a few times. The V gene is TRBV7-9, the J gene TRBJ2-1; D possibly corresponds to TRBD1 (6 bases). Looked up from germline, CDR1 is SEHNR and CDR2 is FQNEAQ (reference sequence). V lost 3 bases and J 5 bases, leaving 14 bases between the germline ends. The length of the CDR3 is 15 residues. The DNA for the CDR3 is TGTGCCAGCAGCTTTTCCACAGGGTATAACAATGAGCAGTTCTTC. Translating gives CASSFSTGYNNEQFF.

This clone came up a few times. CDR3 nucleotides: TGTGCCAGCAGCCCTCGGGGGGTGGACACGCAGTATTTT. Its translation is CASSPRGVDTQYF. The V gene is TRBV7-2, the J gene TRBJ2-3, with 7 bases aligning to TRBD2. In germline, CDR1 is SGHTA, CDR2 FQGNSA. J was trimmed by 9 bases and V by 5 bases; bases with no gene match: 8. The length of the CDR3 is 13 residues.

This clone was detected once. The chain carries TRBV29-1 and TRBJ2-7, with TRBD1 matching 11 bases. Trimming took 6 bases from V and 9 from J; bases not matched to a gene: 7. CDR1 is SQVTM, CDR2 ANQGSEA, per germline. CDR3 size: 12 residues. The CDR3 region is CSVDRGHEGQYF. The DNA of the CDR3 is TGCAGCGTGGACAGGGGGCATGAGGGGCAGTACTTC.

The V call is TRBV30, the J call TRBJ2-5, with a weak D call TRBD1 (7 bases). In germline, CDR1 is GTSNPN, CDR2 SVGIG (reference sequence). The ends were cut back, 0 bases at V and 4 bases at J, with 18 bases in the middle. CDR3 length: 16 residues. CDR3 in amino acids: CAWSVRGTVVGETQYF. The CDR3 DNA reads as TGTGCCTGGAGTGTACGCGGGACAGTCGTCGGAGAGACCCAGTACTTC.

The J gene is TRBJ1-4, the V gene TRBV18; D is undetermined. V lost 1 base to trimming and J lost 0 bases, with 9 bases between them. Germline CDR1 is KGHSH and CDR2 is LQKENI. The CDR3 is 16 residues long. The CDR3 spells CASSPRTSATNEKLFF. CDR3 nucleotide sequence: TGTGCCAGCTCACCACGAACGTCAGCAACTAATGAAAAACTGTTTTTT. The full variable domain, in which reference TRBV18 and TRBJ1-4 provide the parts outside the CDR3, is NAGVMQNPRHLVRRRGQEARLRCSPMKGHSHVYWYRQLPEEGLKFMVYLQKENIIDESGMPKERFSAEFPKEGPSILRIQQVVRGDSAAYFCASSPRTSATNEKLFFGSGTQLSVL.

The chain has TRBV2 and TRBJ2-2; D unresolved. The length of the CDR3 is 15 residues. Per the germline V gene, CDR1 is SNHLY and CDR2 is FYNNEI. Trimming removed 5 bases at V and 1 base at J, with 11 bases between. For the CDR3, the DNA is TGTGCCAGCAGTCCATACACCTTGAACACCGGGGAGCTGTTTTTT. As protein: CASSPYTLNTGELFF.

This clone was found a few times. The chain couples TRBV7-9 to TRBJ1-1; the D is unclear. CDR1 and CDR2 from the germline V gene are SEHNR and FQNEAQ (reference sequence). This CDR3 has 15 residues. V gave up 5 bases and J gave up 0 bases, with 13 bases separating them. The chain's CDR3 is CASSRSDVLNTEAFF. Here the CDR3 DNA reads TGTGCCAGCAGCCGGAGCGATGTTCTGAACACTGAAGCTTTCTTT.

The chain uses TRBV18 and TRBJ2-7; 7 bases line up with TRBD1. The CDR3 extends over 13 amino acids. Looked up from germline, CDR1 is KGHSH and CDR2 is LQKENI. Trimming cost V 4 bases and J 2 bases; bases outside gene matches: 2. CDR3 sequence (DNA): TGTGCCAGCTCACTGGGACAGCCCTACGAGCAGTACTTC. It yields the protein CASSLGQPYEQYF.

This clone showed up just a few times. DNA for the CDR3: TGTGCCAGCAGCTTAGGGTTAGCCGGCGAAGAGACCCAGTACTTC. Translation gives CASSLGLAGEETQYF. This rearrangement joins TRBV7-9 to TRBJ2-5; unclear D gene. The CDR3 extends over 15 amino acids. Germline V gene data show CDR1 as SEHNR and CDR2 as FQNEAQ (reference sequence). V gave up 1 base and J gave up 3 bases, with 12 bases separating them.

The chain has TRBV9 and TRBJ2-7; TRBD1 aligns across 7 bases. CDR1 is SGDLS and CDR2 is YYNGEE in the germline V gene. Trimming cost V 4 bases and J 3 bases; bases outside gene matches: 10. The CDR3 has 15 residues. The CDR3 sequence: CASSLSSGQFYEQYF. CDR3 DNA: TGTGCCAGCAGCCTGAGCTCGGGACAGTTCTACGAGCAGTACTTC.

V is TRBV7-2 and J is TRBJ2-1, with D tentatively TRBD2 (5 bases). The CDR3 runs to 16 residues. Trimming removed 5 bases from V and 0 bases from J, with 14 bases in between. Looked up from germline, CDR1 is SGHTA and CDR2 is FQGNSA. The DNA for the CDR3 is TGTGCCAGCAGCCCACCTGGGAGCATCTCCTACAATGAGCAGTTCTTC. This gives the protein CASSPPGSISYNEQFF.

CDR3 loop: CASSYVGRYEEQYF. DNA for the CDR3: TGTGCCAGCAGTTACGTGGGACGGTACGAGGAGCAGTACTTC. The rearrangement uses TRBV27 and TRBJ2-7; the D call may be TRBD1 or TRBD2 (5 bases each). Germline assignment: CDR1 MNHEY and CDR2 SMNVEV (reference sequence). There are 14 residues in the CDR3. The germline V and J ends were trimmed by 4 bases and 7 bases, with 17 bases remaining between them.

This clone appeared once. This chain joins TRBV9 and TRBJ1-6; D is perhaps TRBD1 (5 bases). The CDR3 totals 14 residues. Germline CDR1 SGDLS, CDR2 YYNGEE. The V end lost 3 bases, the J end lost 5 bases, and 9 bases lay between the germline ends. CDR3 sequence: CASSADSNNSPLHF. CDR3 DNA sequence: TGTGCCAGCAGCGCCGACAGCAATAATTCACCCCTCCACTTT.

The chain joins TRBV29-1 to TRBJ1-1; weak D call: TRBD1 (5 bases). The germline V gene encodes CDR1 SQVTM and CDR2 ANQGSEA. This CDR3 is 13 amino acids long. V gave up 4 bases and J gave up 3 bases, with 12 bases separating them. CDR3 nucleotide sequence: TGCAGCGTTGCAAGCAGGGCGGACACTGAAGCTTTCTTT. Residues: CSVASRADTEAFF.

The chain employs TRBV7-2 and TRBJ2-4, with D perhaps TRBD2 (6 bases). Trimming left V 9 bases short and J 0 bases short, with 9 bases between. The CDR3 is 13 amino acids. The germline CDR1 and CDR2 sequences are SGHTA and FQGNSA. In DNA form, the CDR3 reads TGTGCCAGTCGGGGGTTAGCCAAAAACATTCAGTACTTC. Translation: CASRGLAKNIQYF.

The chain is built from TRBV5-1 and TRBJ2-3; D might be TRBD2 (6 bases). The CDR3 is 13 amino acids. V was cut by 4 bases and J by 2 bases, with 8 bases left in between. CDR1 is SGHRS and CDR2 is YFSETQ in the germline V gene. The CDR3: CASSADYTDTQYF. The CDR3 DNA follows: TGCGCCAGCAGCGCGGACTACACAGATACGCAGTATTTT.

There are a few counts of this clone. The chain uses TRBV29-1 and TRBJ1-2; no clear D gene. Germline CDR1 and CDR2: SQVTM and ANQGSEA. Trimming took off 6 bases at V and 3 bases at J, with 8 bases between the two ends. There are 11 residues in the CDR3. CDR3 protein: CSVGEYYGYTF. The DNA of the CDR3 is TGCAGCGTGGGAGAATACTATGGCTACACCTTC.